Presented here are 9 T cell receptor beta chains from one specimen sequenced in a study of blood T cell repertoires in COVID-19. Libraries were prepared by immunoSEQ multiplex PCR; TCRdb keeps only in-frame clonotypes and omits some of them. The sample lists under 150,000 clones, approximately 85% occurring once. Sequencing used peripheral blood. Every receptor here comes from an older woman with COVID-19, enrolled during active disease.

The genes are TRBV6-1 and TRBJ2-7, with 10 bases fitting TRBD1. V was clipped by 6 bases and J by 2 bases; unmatched bases: 10. The CDR3 length is 16 residues. Germline V gene sequence: CDR1 MNHNS, CDR2 SASEGT. This CDR3 is CASRESGTGAAYEQYF. CDR3 bases: TGTGCCAGCAGAGAATCCGGGACAGGGGCTGCCTACGAGCAGTACTTC.

This clone is a singleton in its sample. V gene TRBV13 combines with J gene TRBJ1-3, with D possibly TRBD1 on 5 matching bases. This CDR3 comprises 14 residues. CDR1 PRHDT and CDR2 FYEKMQ come from the germline V gene (reference sequence). Trimming took 4 bases from V and 1 from J, leaving 8 bases between them. CDR3: CASSYQGSGNTIYF. The DNA of the CDR3 is TGTGCCAGCAGCTACCAGGGTTCTGGAAACACCATATATTTT.

In this sample, this clone turned up a few times. This chain's CDR3 is CASSLESSGGELFF. CDR3 DNA sequence: TGTGCCAGCAGCTTAGAGTCTAGCGGCGGGGAGCTGTTTTTT. The chain employs TRBV11-2 and TRBJ2-2, with TRBD2 matching over 7 bases. CDR1 is SGHAT and CDR2 is FQNNGV in the germline V gene. V shed 0 bases, J shed 7 bases, and the junction held 2 bases outside the gene matches. This CDR3 is 14 amino acids long.

This sequence joins TRBV4-1 and TRBJ2-2, with 11 bases that match TRBD2. The CDR3 runs to 17 residues. Looked up from germline, CDR1 is MGHRA and CDR2 is YSYEKL. V lost 2 bases to trimming and J lost 1 base; unmatched junction nucleotides: 3. This CDR3 reads CASSQMGTSGNTGELFF. The CDR3 coding sequence is TGCGCCAGCAGCCAAATGGGGACTAGCGGGAACACCGGGGAGCTGTTTTTT.

The CDR3 DNA sequence: TGTGCCAGCTCACCGAGACAGGCTGAATATAGCAATCAGCCCCAGCATTTT. Its translation is CASSPRQAEYSNQPQHF. V usage is TRBV18 and J usage is TRBJ1-5, with D possibly TRBD1 on 6 matching bases. The CDR3 sequence is 17 residues long. CDR1 and CDR2 from the germline V gene are KGHSH and LQKENI. The V and J ends lost 3 bases and 0 bases respectively, with 15 bases between them.

CDR3 region: CASSQGANNEQFF. CDR3 bases: TGTGCCAGCAGCCAGGGGGCGAACAATGAGCAGTTCTTC. This chain joins TRBV7-3 and TRBJ2-1, with TRBD1 identical over 8 bases. V was pared by 5 bases and J by 5 bases, with 2 bases of the junction left unmatched. The CDR3 sequence is 13 residues long. Germline V CDR1 and CDR2: SGHTA, FQGTGA.

V usage is TRBV21-1 and J usage is TRBJ2-6; the D call in the table, TRBD2, was not verified against the DNA. TRBV21-1 represents a pseudogene. This CDR3 has 16 residues. CDR3 loop: CASPGRRSSGANVLTF. CDR3 coding DNA: TGTGCCAGCCCAGGGAGGAGAAGCTCTGGGGCCAACGTCCTGACTTTC.

The chain employs TRBV7-3 and TRBJ2-7, with 9 bases identical to TRBD1. This CDR3 region has 19 residues. CDR1 and CDR2 (germline): SGHTA, FQGTGA. V was clipped by 2 bases and J by 2 bases; unmatched bases: 16. As DNA, the CDR3 is TGTGCCAGCAGCTTATCGCACAGGGGGCTTACCTACCATGCCTACGAGCAGTACTTC. Its protein is CASSLSHRGLTYHAYEQYF.

The chain carries TRBV5-4 and TRBJ1-1; D gene unclear. Trimming removed 0 bases at V and 1 base at J, with 7 bases between. CDR1 and CDR2 from the germline V gene are SGHNT and YYREEE (reference sequence). The CDR3 sequence is 14 residues long. The DNA for the CDR3 is TGTGCCAGCAGCTTGGCTAACAGGAACACTGAAGCTTTCTTT. Translating gives CASSLANRNTEAFF.